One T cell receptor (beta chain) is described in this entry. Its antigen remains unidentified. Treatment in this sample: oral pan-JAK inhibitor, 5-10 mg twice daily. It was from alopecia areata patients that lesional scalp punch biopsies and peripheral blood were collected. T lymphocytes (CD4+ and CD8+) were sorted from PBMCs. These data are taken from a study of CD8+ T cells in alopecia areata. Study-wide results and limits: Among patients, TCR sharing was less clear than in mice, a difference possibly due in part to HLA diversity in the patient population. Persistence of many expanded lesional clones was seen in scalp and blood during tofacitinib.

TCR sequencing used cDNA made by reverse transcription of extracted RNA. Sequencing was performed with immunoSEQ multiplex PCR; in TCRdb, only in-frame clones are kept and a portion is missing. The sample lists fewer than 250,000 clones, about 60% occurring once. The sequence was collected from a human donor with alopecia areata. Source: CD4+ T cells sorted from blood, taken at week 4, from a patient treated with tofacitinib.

The CDR3: CSVEMGWAQETQYF. In DNA form, the CDR3 reads TGCAGCGTTGAGATGGGCTGGGCACAAGAGACCCAGTACTTC. The V gene is TRBV29-1, the J gene TRBJ2-5, with D unresolved. CDR1 is SQVTM and CDR2 is ANQGSEA in the germline V gene. There are 14 residues in the CDR3. V was shortened by 3 bases and J by 2 bases, with 13 bases between the two germline ends.